This T cell receptor (beta chain) was recovered during a study of vaccination and CD4 T cells after COVID-19 (dated by TCRdb to between 2022 and 2023). In the study overall: SARS-CoV-2 positivity had been established in the convalescent patients by nasal swab PCR, and mild disease was recorded in roughly 9 of these patients and severe disease in one. Six males and four females were included in the convalescent cohort, with two Hispanic individuals, seven Caucasians, two Asians and one multiracial person represented. Two doses of either the Pfizer-BioNTech BNT162b2 vaccine (n=8) or the Moderna mRNA-1273 vaccine (n=2) were administered to participants. Post-COVID blood samples were collected from convalescent patients a median of roughly 100 days after diagnosis, with a range of roughly 30 to 161 days. Post-vaccine blood samples were collected a median of approximately 72 days after the second vaccine dose, ranging from 14 to 241 days. Culture stimuli were overlapping spike peptide pools from SARS-CoV-2 and from the common cold coronaviruses HCoV-NL63, HCoV-OC43 and HCoV-229E. In control cultures, a CEFX viral epitope pool was used as positive control, an HIV-1 Nef peptide pool was used as negative control, or no peptide was added. In over 8 COVID-19 convalescent patients and a few infection-naive healthy vaccine recipients, the spike-specific CD4+ TCR repertoire before mRNA vaccination was compared with the repertoire after mRNA vaccination.

The germline V gene gives CDR1 as SGHNT and CDR2 as YENEEA. The CDR3 sequence holds 15 residues, the cysteine and phenylalanine included. Left in the record is the CDR3 DNA by itself, 45 bases read in frame from the first base. The V end gives up 3 bases and the J end 4 bases, leaving 3 bases in the junction not matched to a gene. Findings and caveats that apply to the study as a whole: Relatively few convalescent patients were included in the study, and early timepoints after natural infection were not analyzed. Although the median number of SARS-CoV-2-reactive clonotypes went up from 21 after infection to 35 to 40 after vaccination, the increase was not significant. In convalescent patients, a median 86.3% of post-vaccine SARS-CoV-2-reactive clones were detected only after vaccination, and vaccine-specific priming was suggested by this finding. Of the vaccine-specific clones in convalescent patients, 304 of 307, or nearly all, reacted only to SARS-CoV-2 spike and did not cross-react with common cold coronaviruses.

Receptor libraries were prepared by PCR. DNA from cultured CD4+ T cells underwent TCR sequencing with the Oncomine TCR Beta short-read assay at the Johns Hopkins FTIC core. Genomic DNA was extracted from the cultured CD4+ T cells with the QIAamp micro DNA kit. Oncomine TCR Beta libraries made from cultured CD4+ T cells were pooled using unique dual indexes and sequenced on an Illumina iSeq 100. Per the original workflow: Non-productive sequences were filtered out, and CDR3s that did not start with C, did not end with F or W, or were shorter than 7 amino acids were discarded. Antigen-specific clonotypes were identified with the MANAFEST web application by comparing peptide-stimulated wells with reference and other culture wells. An FDR below 0.05, an odds ratio above 5, and a productive frequency above 0.1% in at least two of three replicate wells were required for clones to be considered positive. A clonotype counted as cross-reactive if it showed significant expansion both in the SARS-CoV-2 spike wells and in at least one common cold coronavirus spike condition. Using R version 3.6.1, CDR3 homology was evaluated through Levenshtein distances (stringdist) along with unrooted phylogenetic trees (ape). TCRdb applied fastp at Q25 and MiXCR to the public reads, then kept only in-frame beta chains. Each entry is one CDR3 protein sequence, shown with its most common DNA and genes. These V and J calls derive from TCRdb rather than the authors' analysis. Present in this sample are some 10,000 distinct CDR3 sequences, 55% to 75% of which were seen just once. Approximately 15% of the sample is taken by the ten largest.

This specimen's treatment or condition label, per the study, means: approximately 10-day PBMC culture with coronavirus spike peptide pools or control peptides (ViraFEST assay). The study used the ViraFEST assay, which expanded antigen-specific T cells with peptide pools and then identified expanded clonotypes by TCR sequencing. Positive SARS-CoV-2 PCR tests in the convalescent patients dated from March to December 2020, before Alpha, Beta and Delta variants emerged in the United States. PBMCs were cultured at two million per well in IMDM supplemented with around 5.5% human AB serum and around 9.5 IU/ml IL-2, with roughly 9.5 ug/ml peptide pools added. On days 3 and 7, half of the culture medium was replaced with fresh IL-2-containing medium. After nine to eleven days of culture, CD4+ T cells were isolated by negative selection with the EasySep CD4+ T cell isolation kit. PBMCs were separated from whole blood using Ficoll-Paque Plus gradient centrifugation and then either used fresh or cryopreserved at -140C. Culture conditions were generally each tested in triplicate wells.

A remark on this clonotype: Its antigen is currently not known. Base-call qualities are not available, and no considerably larger clone is one nucleotide away.

The sequence was obtained from a human donor who had recovered from COVID-19. The V and J genes are TRBV11-3 and TRBJ2-2; TRBD2 matches 9 bases in the middle. Sequenced material: CD4+ T cells from blood, cultured in vitro. The CDR3 region: CASSFQRGATGELFF. Here is the DNA: TGTGCCAGCAGCTTCCAGCGGGGGGCCACCGGGGAGCTGTTTTTT.